This TCR beta chain stems from a study of OX40 agonist ivuxolimab in advanced cancers. Blood samples were obtained at baseline, cycle 4 day 1, and cycle 7 day 1. The germline V gene encodes CDR1 SGHNT and CDR2 YENEEA. V was clipped by 5 bases and J by 5 bases, with 6 bases between them. The CDR3 is 12 residues long. As concerns this clone: As yet, its antigen is unknown.

Study observations and caveats: Expanded clones tended on average to be more numerous among CD8+ T cells than CD4+.

Some clones are missing from TCRdb's copy, which holds only in-frame ones; the method was immunoSEQ multiplex PCR. The data show about 18,000 clones, with approximately 91% seen just once and 67% held by the top ten. The sequence was collected from an adult with an advanced solid tumor such as melanoma, head and neck, liver or kidney cancer. The chain carries TRBV11-3 and TRBJ2-2; D is uncertain. This specimen was CD4+ or CD8+ T cells sorted from blood, taken in a trial of the OX40 agonist ivuxolimab. CDR3 nucleotide sequence: TGTGCCAGCAGCGCGCAGACCGGGGAGCTGTTTTTT. It codes for CASSAQTGELFF.